This paragraph reports one T cell receptor beta chain. Its antigen is still unknown. This entry comes from a study of beta chain features in type 1 diabetes. The overall study: Sorted cells, approximately 110 million in number, were examined across all samples. Broader study findings: For cells with high TCR expression, cDNA sequencing could yield over-representation. Compared with healthy donors, patients appeared to share more similar naive, central memory and regulatory TCRB repertoires.

TCRB transcripts that were expressed got sequenced, as all of the isolated RNA had been reverse transcribed. There were about 3.57 million reads on average in the naive, central memory and regulatory T cell samples. Profiled with immunoSEQ multiplex PCR; TCRdb holds only in-frame clones, not every one. The data hold about 140,000 clones, with around 9.3% observed a single time. Germline assignment: CDR1 GTSNPN and CDR2 SVGIG (reference sequence). V was trimmed by 6 bases and J by 2 bases, leaving 17 bases between them. This CDR3 comprises 16 residues. The sample was naive CD4+ T cells from blood. The clonotype originates from a man younger than 35 in good health. The chain is built from TRBV30 and TRBJ1-6; D gene ambiguous. The CDR3 reads CACSMANLPYNSPLHF. As DNA, the CDR3 is TGTGCCTGTAGTATGGCAAACCTCCCCTATAATTCACCCCTCCACTTT.